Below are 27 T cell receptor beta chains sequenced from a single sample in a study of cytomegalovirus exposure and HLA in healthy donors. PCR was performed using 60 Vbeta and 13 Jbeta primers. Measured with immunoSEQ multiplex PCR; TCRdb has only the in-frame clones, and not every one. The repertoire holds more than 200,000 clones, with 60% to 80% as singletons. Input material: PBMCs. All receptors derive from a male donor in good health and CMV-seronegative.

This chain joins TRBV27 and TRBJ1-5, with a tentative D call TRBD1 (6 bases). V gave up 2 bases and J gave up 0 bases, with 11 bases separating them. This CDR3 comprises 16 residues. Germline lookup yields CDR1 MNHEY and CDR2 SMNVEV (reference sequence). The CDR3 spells CASSLNREFSNQPQHF. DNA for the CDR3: TGTGCCAGCAGTTTAAACAGGGAATTTAGCAATCAGCCCCAGCATTTT.

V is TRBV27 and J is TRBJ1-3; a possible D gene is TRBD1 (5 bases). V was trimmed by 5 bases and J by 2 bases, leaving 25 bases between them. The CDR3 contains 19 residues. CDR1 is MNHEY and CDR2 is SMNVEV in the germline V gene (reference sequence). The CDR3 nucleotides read TGTGCCAGCAGTCCCCATCAACCTACGGGGGATGCGACTGGAAACACCATATATTTT. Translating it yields CASSPHQPTGDATGNTIYF.

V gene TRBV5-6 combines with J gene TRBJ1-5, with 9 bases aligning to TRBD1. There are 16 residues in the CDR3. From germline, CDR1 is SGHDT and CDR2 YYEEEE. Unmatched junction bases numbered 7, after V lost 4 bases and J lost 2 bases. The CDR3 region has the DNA TGTGCCAGCAGCCGGACAGGGGCGAGACGCAATCAGCCCCAGCATTTT. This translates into CASSRTGARRNQPQHF. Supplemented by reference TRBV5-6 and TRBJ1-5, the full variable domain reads DAGVTQSPTHLIKTRGQQVTLRCSPKSGHDTVSWYQQALGQGPQFIFQYYEEEERQRGNFPDRFSGHQFPNYSSELNVNALLLGDSALYLCASSRTGARRNQPQHFGDGTRLSIL.

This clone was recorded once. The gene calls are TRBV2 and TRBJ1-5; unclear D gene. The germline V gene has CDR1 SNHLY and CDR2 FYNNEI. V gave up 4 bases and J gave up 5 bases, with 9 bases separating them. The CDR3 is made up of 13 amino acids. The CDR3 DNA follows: TGTGCCAGCAGTGTAGAGGGTGATCAGCCCCAGCATTTT. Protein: CASSVEGDQPQHF.

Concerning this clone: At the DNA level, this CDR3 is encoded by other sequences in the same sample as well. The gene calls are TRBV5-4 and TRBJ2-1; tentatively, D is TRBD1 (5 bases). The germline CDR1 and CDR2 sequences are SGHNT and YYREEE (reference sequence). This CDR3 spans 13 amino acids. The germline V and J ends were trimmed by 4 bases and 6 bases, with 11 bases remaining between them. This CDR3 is CASSLPGPNEQFF. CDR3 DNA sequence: TGTGCCAGCAGCCTCCCAGGGCCCAATGAGCAGTTCTTC.

DNA for the CDR3: TGTGCCAGCAGACCGGGACAGGGGGCGCGGGAGCAGTACTTC. Amino acids: CASRPGQGAREQYF. V and J are TRBV27 and TRBJ2-7, with TRBD1 matching 12 bases. The CDR3 spans 14 residues. Trimming at V came to 6 bases and at J to 7 bases, leaving 7 bases not matched to a gene. Germline CDR1 reads MNHEY; CDR2 reads SMNVEV (reference sequence).

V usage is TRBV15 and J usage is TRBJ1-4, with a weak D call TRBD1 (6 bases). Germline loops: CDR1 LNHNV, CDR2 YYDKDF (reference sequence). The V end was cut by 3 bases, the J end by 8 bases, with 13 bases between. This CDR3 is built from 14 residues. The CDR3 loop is CATSSRGRGEKLFF. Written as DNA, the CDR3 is TGTGCCACCAGCAGCAGGGGCCGAGGGGAAAAACTGTTTTTT.

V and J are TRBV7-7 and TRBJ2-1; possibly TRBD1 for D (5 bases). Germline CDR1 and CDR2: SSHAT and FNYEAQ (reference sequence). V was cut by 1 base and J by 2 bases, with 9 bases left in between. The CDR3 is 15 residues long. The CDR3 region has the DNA TGTGCCAGCAGCTTAGACAGGTCCCCCTACAATGAGCAGTTCTTC. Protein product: CASSLDRSPYNEQFF.

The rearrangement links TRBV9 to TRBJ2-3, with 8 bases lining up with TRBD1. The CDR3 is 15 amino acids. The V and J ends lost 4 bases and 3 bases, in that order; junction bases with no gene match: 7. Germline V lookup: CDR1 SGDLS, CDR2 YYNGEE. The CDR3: CASSIGQGQTDTQYF. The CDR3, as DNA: TGTGCCAGCAGCATAGGACAGGGCCAAACAGATACGCAGTATTTT.

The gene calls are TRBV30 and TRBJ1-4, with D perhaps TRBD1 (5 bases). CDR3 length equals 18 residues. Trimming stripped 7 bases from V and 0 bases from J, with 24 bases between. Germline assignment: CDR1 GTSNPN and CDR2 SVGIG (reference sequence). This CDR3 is CASKGRILRPATNEKLFF. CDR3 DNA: TGTGCCTCGAAGGGGAGGATCTTACGACCTGCAACTAATGAAAAACTGTTTTTT.

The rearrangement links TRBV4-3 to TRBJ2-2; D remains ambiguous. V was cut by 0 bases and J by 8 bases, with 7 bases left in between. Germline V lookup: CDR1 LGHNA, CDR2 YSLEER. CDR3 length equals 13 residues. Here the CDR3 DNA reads TGCGCCAGCAGCCAAGACTTAGCTGGGGAGCTGTTTTTT. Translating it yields CASSQDLAGELFF.

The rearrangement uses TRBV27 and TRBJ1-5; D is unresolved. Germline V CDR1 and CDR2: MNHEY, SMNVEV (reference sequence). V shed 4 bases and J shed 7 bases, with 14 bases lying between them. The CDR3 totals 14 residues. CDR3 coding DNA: TGTGCCAGCAGTTCCCGGGTTCCCGGCCAGCCCCAGCATTTT. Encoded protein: CASSSRVPGQPQHF.

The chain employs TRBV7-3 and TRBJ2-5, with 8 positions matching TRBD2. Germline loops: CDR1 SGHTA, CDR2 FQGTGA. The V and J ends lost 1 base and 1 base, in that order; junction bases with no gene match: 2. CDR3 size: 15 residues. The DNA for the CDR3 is TGTGCCAGCAGCTTAAACGGGGGGGGCCAAGAGACCCAGTACTTC. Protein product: CASSLNGGGQETQYF.

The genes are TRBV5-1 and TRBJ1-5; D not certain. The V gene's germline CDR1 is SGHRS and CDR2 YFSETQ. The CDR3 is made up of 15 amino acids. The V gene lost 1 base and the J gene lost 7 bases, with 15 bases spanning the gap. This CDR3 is CASSLSAEDWQPQHF. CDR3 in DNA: TGCGCCAGCAGCTTGTCGGCGGAGGATTGGCAGCCCCAGCATTTT.

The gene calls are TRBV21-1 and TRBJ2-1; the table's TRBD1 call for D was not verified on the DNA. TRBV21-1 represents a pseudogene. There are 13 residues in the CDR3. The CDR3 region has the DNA TGTGCCAGCAGCAGAGGCAGGGGTACTGAGCAGTTCTTC. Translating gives CASSRGRGTEQFF.

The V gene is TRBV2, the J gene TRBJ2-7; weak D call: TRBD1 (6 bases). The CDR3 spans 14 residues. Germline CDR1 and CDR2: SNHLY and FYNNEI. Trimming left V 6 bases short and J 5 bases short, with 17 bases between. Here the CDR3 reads CASRGQQGNDEQYF. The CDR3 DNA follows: TGTGCCAGCAGGGGGCAACAGGGTAACGACGAGCAGTACTTC.

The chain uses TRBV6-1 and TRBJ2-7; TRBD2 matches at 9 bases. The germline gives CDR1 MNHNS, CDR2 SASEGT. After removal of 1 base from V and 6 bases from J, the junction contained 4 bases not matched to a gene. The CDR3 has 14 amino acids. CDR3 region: CASSEVSGRLEQYF. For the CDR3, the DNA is TGTGCCAGCAGTGAAGTTAGCGGGAGACTCGAGCAGTACTTC.

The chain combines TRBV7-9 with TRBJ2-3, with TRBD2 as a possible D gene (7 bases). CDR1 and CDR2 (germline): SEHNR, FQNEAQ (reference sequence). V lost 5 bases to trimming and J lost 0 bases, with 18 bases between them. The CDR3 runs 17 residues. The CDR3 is CASSLGLGGPSTDTQYF. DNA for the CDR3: TGTGCCAGCAGCCTCGGCTTGGGGGGGCCCAGCACAGATACGCAGTATTTT.

The CDR3 DNA sequence: TGTGCCAGCAGCTTTACTAGCGGGGGGGCCTACGAGCAGTACTTC. Protein sequence: CASSFTSGGAYEQYF. The chain recombines TRBV7-2 with TRBJ2-7; 13 nucleotides align to TRBD2. The germline CDR1 and CDR2 sequences are SGHTA and FQGNSA. J was trimmed by 2 bases and V by 3 bases; bases with no gene match: 1. The CDR3 is 15 residues long.

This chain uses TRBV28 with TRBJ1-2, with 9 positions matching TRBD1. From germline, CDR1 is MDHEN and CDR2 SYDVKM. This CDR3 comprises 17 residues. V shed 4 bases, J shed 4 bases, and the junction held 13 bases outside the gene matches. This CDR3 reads CASSSLSTGGASYGYTF. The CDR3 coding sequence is TGTGCCAGCAGTTCGTTATCTACAGGGGGCGCCAGCTATGGCTACACCTTC.

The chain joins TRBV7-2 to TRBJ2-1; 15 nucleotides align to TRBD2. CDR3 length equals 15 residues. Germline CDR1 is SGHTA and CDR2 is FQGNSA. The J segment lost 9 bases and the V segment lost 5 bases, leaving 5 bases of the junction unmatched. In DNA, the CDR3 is TGTGCCAGCAGCCTCGGGACTAGCGGGAGGAGTGAGCAGTTCTTC. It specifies CASSLGTSGRSEQFF.

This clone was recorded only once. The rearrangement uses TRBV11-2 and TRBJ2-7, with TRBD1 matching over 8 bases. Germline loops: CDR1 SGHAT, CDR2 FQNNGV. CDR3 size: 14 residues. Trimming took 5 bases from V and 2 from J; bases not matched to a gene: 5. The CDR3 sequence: CASSRQGLPYEQYF. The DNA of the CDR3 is TGTGCCAGCAGCAGACAGGGGCTCCCCTACGAGCAGTACTTC.

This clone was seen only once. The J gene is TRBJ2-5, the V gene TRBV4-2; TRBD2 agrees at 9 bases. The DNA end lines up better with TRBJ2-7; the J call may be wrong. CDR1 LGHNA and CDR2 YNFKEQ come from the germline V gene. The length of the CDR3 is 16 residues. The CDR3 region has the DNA TGTGCCAGCAGCCAATCTCGCGGGGGGGGCTCCTACGAGCAGTACTTC. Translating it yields CASSQSRGGGSYEQYF.

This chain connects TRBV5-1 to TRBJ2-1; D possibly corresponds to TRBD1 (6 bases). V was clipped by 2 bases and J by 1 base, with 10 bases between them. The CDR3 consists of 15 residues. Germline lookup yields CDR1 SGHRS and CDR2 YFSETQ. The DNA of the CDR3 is TGCGCCAGCAGCTTAACAGGGTTGTCCTACAATGAGCAGTTCTTC. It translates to CASSLTGLSYNEQFF.

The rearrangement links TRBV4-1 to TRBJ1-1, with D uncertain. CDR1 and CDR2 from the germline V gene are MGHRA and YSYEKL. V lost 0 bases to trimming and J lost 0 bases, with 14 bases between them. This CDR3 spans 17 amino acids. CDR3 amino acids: CASSQDSGSRLNTEAFF. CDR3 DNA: TGCGCCAGCAGCCAAGATAGCGGGAGCAGGCTGAACACTGAAGCTTTCTTT.

CDR3 amino acids: CASSSQGGETQYF. CDR3 nucleotide sequence: TGTGCCAGCAGCTCGCAGGGGGGAGAGACCCAGTACTTC. V gene TRBV5-8 combines with J gene TRBJ2-5; possibly TRBD1 for D (7 bases). Germline V gene lookup returns CDR1 SGHTS and CDR2 YDEGEE. The CDR3 has 13 residues. Trimming left V 3 bases short and J 4 bases short, with 10 bases between. Supplemented by reference TRBV5-8 and TRBJ2-5, the full variable domain reads EAGVTQSPTHLIKTRGQQATLRCSPISGHTSVYWYQQALGLGLQFLLWYDEGEERNRGNFPPRFSGRQFPNYSSELNVNALELEDSALYLCASSSQGGETQYFGPGTRLLVL.

The CDR3 protein is CASSLLGLAGPSAYTDTQYF. DNA of the CDR3: TGTGCCAGCAGTCTCCTCGGACTAGCGGGGCCCTCAGCTTACACAGATACGCAGTATTTT. This rearrangement joins TRBV28 to TRBJ2-3; TRBD2 matches 12 bases. With 5 bases clipped from V and 2 bases from J, the junction kept 17 bases outside the gene matches. This CDR3 contains 20 residues. Germline values: CDR1 MDHEN, CDR2 SYDVKM.